This T cell receptor (beta chain) was sequenced in a study of blood T cell repertoires in COVID-19. Study overall: T cells, B-cell-depleted T cells, or PBMCs supplied cDNA or gDNA.

Methods used by the authors: Reference gene primer amplification gave estimated nucleated cell counts. Data came from immunoSEQ multiplex PCR; TCRdb stores just in-frame clones and leaves some out. V and J calls and clone size are given by that table; D and trimming were obtained from the DNA. The sample contains some 210,000 clones, around 80% of which appear only once. Trimming removed 5 bases from V and 7 bases from J; junction bases left unmatched: 12. The CDR3 totals 16 residues. CDR1 is SGHVS and CDR2 is FNYEAQ in the germline V gene. Sequencing was performed on PBMCs or T cells enriched from blood (not recorded which). This sequence was found in a man aged 25 to 40 with acute COVID-19. The chain is built from TRBV7-6 and TRBJ2-2; 8 bases are a match to TRBD2. In nucleotides, the CDR3 is TGTGCCAGCAGCCGCACAAACGGGGGGGCTAGCGGGGAGCTGTTTTTT. Protein sequence: CASSRTNGGASGELFF.